These 23 T cell receptor beta chains were sequenced from one sample in a study of molecular identifiers for immune sequencing clone quantification (dated 2018 in TCRdb). Library preparation used PCR. This sample was sequenced with a NextSeq 500. TCRdb reprocessing: public reads trimmed at Q25 with fastp, clones called with MiXCR, in-frame beta chains kept. Rows merge per CDR3 protein into single entries with the most common DNA and genes. For this sample there are approximately 320,000 distinct CDR3 sequences; roughly a quarter appear just once. In total, the top ten clones hold 0.7% to 0.95% of the sample. Sample: naive CD8+ T cells from blood, with Jurkat cell RNA spiked in. The cell subset or site label for this specimen denotes: FACS-sorted CD8+CD4-CCR7+CD45RA+ naive T cells. These TCRs come from a human donor in good health. Some libraries in this study had Jurkat cell RNA spiked in.

Comments on this clonotype: A much larger clone differs by one base, so this may be a read error. CDR3 coding DNA: TGCAGTGCTAGAGATCCGCGGGGAGGGGGCCTCGCGCAGTACTTC. Amino acids: CSARDPRGGGLAQYF. The V gene is TRBV20-1, the J gene TRBJ2-7, with D possibly called TRBD1 or TRBD2 (7 bases each). Trimming removed 0 bases from V and 9 bases from J, with 21 bases in between. Germline values: CDR1 DFQATT, CDR2 SNEGSKA (reference sequence). The CDR3 is made up of 15 amino acids.

The sample holds many counts of this clonotype. CDR3 sequence reads: CASSPGLASETQYF. CDR3 nucleotides: TGTGCCAGCAGCCCGGGACTAGCGTCCGAGACCCAGTACTTC. The V gene is TRBV6-5, the J gene TRBJ2-5; 10 bases match TRBD2. CDR3 length equals 14 residues. The J segment lost 5 bases and the V segment lost 6 bases, leaving 6 bases of the junction unmatched. The V gene's germline CDR1 is MNHEY and CDR2 SVGAGI.

The V and J genes are TRBV28 and TRBJ2-7; 8 bases fit TRBD1. Trimming cost V 4 bases and J 6 bases; bases outside gene matches: 2. The CDR3 loop spans 12 amino acids. The V gene's germline CDR1 is MDHEN and CDR2 SYDVKM. CDR3: CASSWTGFEQYF. DNA for the CDR3: TGTGCCAGCAGTTGGACAGGGTTCGAGCAGTACTTC.

This clonotype was seen only a few times. V and J are TRBV9 and TRBJ2-5; D remains unclear. There are 14 residues in the CDR3. The V end lost 0 bases, the J end lost 7 bases, and 13 bases lay between the germline ends. Germline lookup yields CDR1 SGDLS and CDR2 YYNGEE. The CDR3 nucleotides are TGTGCCAGCAGCGTAGAAGGTAGTTCCGGGACCCAGTACTTC. It yields the protein CASSVEGSSGTQYF.

This clonotype was recorded once. This may stem from a read error, because a much larger clone lies one nucleotide away. The rearrangement joins TRBV28 to TRBJ2-7, with D maybe TRBD1 (6 bases). This CDR3 contains 15 residues. Germline lookup yields CDR1 MDHEN and CDR2 SYDVKM. This CDR3 is CTSSLLGGLGYEQYF. The CDR3, as DNA: TGTACCAGCAGCCTGCTAGGGGGTCTGGGCTACGAGCAGTACTTC. Drawing the rest from reference TRBV28 and TRBJ2-7, the complete variable domain is DVKVTQSSRYLVKRTGEKVFLECVQDMDHENMFWYRQDPGLGLRLIYFSYDVKMKEKGDIPEGYSVSREKKERFSLILESASTNQTSMYLCTSSLLGGLGYEQYFGPGTRLTVT.

On this clonotype itself: A much larger clone lies a single base off, so this may be a read error. V is TRBV4-1 and J is TRBJ1-5; D possibly corresponds to TRBD1 (6 bases). The CDR3 is 16 residues long. Germline lookup yields CDR1 MGHRA and CDR2 YSYEKL. V shed 1 base and J shed 0 bases, with 10 bases lying between them. The CDR3 reads CASSQGGADSNQPQHF. The CDR3 region has the DNA TGCGCCAGCAGCCAAGGGGGGGCGGATAGCAATCAGCCCCAGCATTTT.

For this clonotype: One end of the junction does not line up with germline, which may come from a read error. The chain links TRBV4-3 to TRBJ1-5, with D unclear. The germline V gene encodes CDR1 LGHNA and CDR2 YSLEER. The CDR3 runs 13 residues. CDR3 protein: CASSQDMGQPQRF. The CDR3 coding sequence is TGCGCCAGCAGCCAAGATATGGGTCAGCCCCAGCGTTTT.

In this sample, this clonotype turned up a few times. The CDR3 reads CASRGTASNQPQHF. The CDR3 DNA reads TGTGCCAGCAGGGGGACAGCTAGCAATCAGCCCCAGCATTTT. The chain is built from TRBV6-5 and TRBJ1-5; 7 bases fit TRBD1. Germline V CDR1 and CDR2: MNHEY, SVGAGI. J gave up 0 bases and V 6 bases, and 2 bases lay outside the gene matches. The CDR3 is 14 residues long.

This clonotype has more than one count but fewer than ten. This rearrangement joins TRBV6-2 or TRBV6-3 to TRBJ2-7; D might be TRBD2 (7 bases). With 0 bases removed from V and 2 bases from J, the gap between germline ends came to 11 bases. The CDR3 is 15 residues long. Per germline, CDR1 MNHEY and CDR2 SVGEGT. CDR3 sequence reads: CASSYSTGGPYEQYF. CDR3 DNA sequence: TGTGCCAGCAGTTACTCGACCGGGGGGCCCTACGAGCAGTACTTC.

This clonotype has just a few counts. The rearrangement uses TRBV27 and TRBJ2-7; possibly TRBD2 for D (5 bases). Germline V CDR1 and CDR2: MNHEY, SMNVEV (reference sequence). V lost 5 bases, J lost 5 bases, and 13 bases lay in between. The CDR3 sequence is 13 residues long. In DNA, the CDR3 is TGTGCCAGCAGTCCCCCCCTAGCCGACGAGCAGTACTTC. Residues: CASSPPLADEQYF.

About this clonotype: This could be a read error, since a much larger clone is one nucleotide away. The DNA of the CDR3 is TGTACCTGGAGTGTACAGGGTGGACAGCCCCAGCATTTT. It codes for CTWSVQGGQPQHF. V is TRBV30 and J is TRBJ1-5, with TRBD1 as a possible D gene (6 bases). CDR3 length: 13 amino acids. Germline V gene lookup returns CDR1 GTSNPN and CDR2 SVGIG (reference sequence).

This clonotype showed up just a few times. This chain connects TRBV3-1 to TRBJ2-3; a weak D match, TRBD2 (5 bases). Germline values: CDR1 LGHDT, CDR2 YNNKEL (reference sequence). V gave up 5 bases and J gave up 0 bases, with 15 bases separating them. The CDR3 extends over 16 amino acids. In DNA, the CDR3 is TGTGCCAGCAGCGCGCGGACTCTGTCTAGCACAGATACGCAGTATTTT. Residues: CASSARTLSSTDTQYF.

This clonotype was seen ten or more times. The junction departs from germline at one end; a sequencing error may be responsible. CDR3 amino acids: CASPLCLF. In DNA, the CDR3 is TGTGCCAGTCCACTTTGTCTCTTC. The chain carries TRBV6-6 and TRBJ2-7; no clear D. Germline lookup yields CDR1 MNHNY and CDR2 SVGAGI (reference sequence). This CDR3 has 8 residues.

Only a few counts were recorded for this clonotype. This chain connects TRBV19 to TRBJ2-5, with 7 bases lining up with TRBD1. Germline V lookup: CDR1 LNHDA, CDR2 SQIVND (reference sequence). This CDR3 has 15 residues. The trim removed 6 bases at V and 5 bases at J, leaving 12 bases unmatched. The CDR3: CASRQGTRTVETQYF. CDR3 nucleotides: TGTGCCAGTAGACAGGGGACGCGCACCGTCGAGACCCAGTACTTC.

The chain's CDR3 is CASSQGVLPGQAEAFF. In DNA, the CDR3 is TGTGCCAGCAGCCAAGGGGTATTACCAGGGCAGGCGGAAGCTTTCTTT. V gene TRBV3-1 combines with J gene TRBJ1-1, with D possibly TRBD1 on 5 matching bases. V was clipped by 1 base and J by 8 bases, with 20 bases between them. Germline V gene data show CDR1 as LGHDT and CDR2 as YNNKEL (reference sequence). This CDR3 is 16 amino acids long.

The genes are TRBV7-9 and TRBJ2-7; tentatively, D is TRBD1 (5 bases). With 5 bases removed from V and 2 bases from J, the gap between germline ends came to 19 bases. In germline, CDR1 is SEHNR, CDR2 FQNEAQ (reference sequence). The CDR3 is made up of 16 amino acids. The CDR3 loop is CASSPRAGDGPYEQYF. The CDR3 nucleotides read TGTGCCAGCAGCCCCAGGGCTGGGGATGGTCCCTACGAGCAGTACTTC.

A remark on this clonotype: The junction shows a germline mismatch at one end, possibly a read error. The chain couples TRBV28 to TRBJ2-3; D gene ambiguous. Germline V lookup: CDR1 MDHEN, CDR2 SYDVKM. The CDR3 runs 14 residues. CDR3 region: CAGSSLGSTDTQYF. The CDR3 coding sequence is TGCGCCGGCAGTAGCCTCGGAAGCACAGATACGCAGTATTTT.

Notes on this clonotype: A much larger clone differs from this one at a single base, so this may be a read error. This chain uses TRBV28 with TRBJ2-1; possibly TRBD2 for D (6 bases). Germline lookup yields CDR1 MDHEN and CDR2 SYDVKM. The V end lost 10 bases, the J end lost 6 bases, and 22 bases lay between the germline ends. The CDR3 contains 15 residues. CDR3 coding DNA: TGTGCCACCCGCCTTGGGCGGGATAGACTCAATGAGCAGTTCTTC. Residues: CATRLGRDRLNEQFF. Using reference TRBV28 and TRBJ2-1 for the parts outside the CDR3, the full variable domain is DVKVTQSSRYLVKRTGEKVFLECVQDMDHENMFWYRQDPGLGLRLIYFSYDVKMKEKGDIPEGYSVSREKKERFSLILESASTNQTSMYLCATRLGRDRLNEQFFGPGTRLTVL.

There are a few counts of this clonotype. A much more abundant neighbour one base away suggests this may be a read error. The chain combines TRBV7-9 with TRBJ2-3; a weak D match, TRBD2 (5 bases). Germline CDR1 SEHNR, CDR2 FQNEAQ (reference sequence). Trimming stripped 5 bases from V and 8 bases from J, with 14 bases between. This CDR3 has 13 residues. The CDR3 protein is CASSPAGVGTQYF. The CDR3 DNA reads as TGTGCCAGCAGCCCGGCCGGGGTTGGTACGCAGTATTTT.

Many counts were recorded for this clonotype. The chain is built from TRBV7-2 and TRBJ1-1, with D unresolved. This CDR3 contains 15 residues. V was pared by 3 bases and J by 5 bases, with 16 bases between. Germline CDR1 is SGHTA and CDR2 is FQGNSA. The CDR3 region is CASSFSPTGGTEAFF. DNA for the CDR3: TGTGCCAGCAGCTTCTCCCCAACCGGCGGTACTGAAGCTTTCTTT.

Comments on this clonotype: The conserved phenylalanine or tryptophan is not found at the CDR3 terminus, so this likely reflects a read error. V usage is TRBV4-1 and J usage is TRBJ2-7, with 8 bases lining up with TRBD1. The CDR3 has 14 residues. From germline, CDR1 is MGHRA and CDR2 YSYEKL. J lost 3 bases, V lost 3 bases, and 4 bases had no gene match. The CDR3 loop is CASSHGTGLYEQYS. CDR3 DNA: TGCGCCAGCAGCCACGGGACAGGCCTCTACGAGCAGTACTCC.

The table lists this clonotype with a few counts. The chain links TRBV28 to TRBJ1-5; 7 bases line up with TRBD1. The CDR3 runs to 15 residues. Unmatched junction bases numbered 7, after V lost 2 bases and J lost 6 bases. The germline gives CDR1 MDHEN, CDR2 SYDVKM. CDR3 region: CASSLATGVVQPQHF. In nucleotides, the CDR3 is TGTGCCAGCAGTTTAGCCACAGGGGTGGTTCAGCCCCAGCATTTT.

This clonotype showed up many times. The V and J genes are TRBV11-2 and TRBJ2-1; 13 nucleotides align to TRBD2. The germline CDR1 and CDR2 sequences are SGHAT and FQNNGV. The V segment lost 4 bases and the J segment 4 bases; nucleotides outside the gene matches: 7. There are 17 residues in the CDR3. The CDR3 bases are TGTGCCAGCAGCTCAACTAGCGGGAGGGCCGTGTACAATGAGCAGTTCTTC. This codes for CASSSTSGRAVYNEQFF.